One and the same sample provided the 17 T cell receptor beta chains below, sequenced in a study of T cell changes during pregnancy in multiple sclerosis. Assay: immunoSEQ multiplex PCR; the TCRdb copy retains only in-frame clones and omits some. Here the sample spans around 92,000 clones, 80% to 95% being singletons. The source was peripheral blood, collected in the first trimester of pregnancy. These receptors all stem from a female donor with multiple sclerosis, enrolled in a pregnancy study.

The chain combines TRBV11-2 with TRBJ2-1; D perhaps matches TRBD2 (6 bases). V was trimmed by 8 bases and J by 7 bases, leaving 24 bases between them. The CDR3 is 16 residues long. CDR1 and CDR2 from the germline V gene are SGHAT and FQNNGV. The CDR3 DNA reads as TGTGCCAGCCGACCACCAGGGCGGGGCGTCGGGAATGAGCAGTTCTTC. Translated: CASRPPGRGVGNEQFF.

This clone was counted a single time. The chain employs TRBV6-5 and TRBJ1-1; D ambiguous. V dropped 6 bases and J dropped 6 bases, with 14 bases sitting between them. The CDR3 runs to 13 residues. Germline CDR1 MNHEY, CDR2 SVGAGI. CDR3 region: CASSPILAAEAFF. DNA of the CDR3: TGTGCCAGCAGCCCGATCCTAGCGGCTGAAGCTTTCTTT.

The CDR3 spells CASSTTGIGSSPLHF. CDR3 sequence (DNA): TGTGCCAGCAGCACAACGGGGATAGGTAGTTCACCCCTCCACTTT. The V gene is TRBV7-3, the J gene TRBJ1-6; D unclear. The CDR3 consists of 15 residues. The V end was cut by 5 bases, the J end by 9 bases, with 17 bases between. The germline CDR1 and CDR2 sequences are SGHTA and FQGTGA.

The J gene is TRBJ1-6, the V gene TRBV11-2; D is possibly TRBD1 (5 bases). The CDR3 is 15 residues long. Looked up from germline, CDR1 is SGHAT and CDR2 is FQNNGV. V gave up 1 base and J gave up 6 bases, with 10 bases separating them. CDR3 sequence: CASSLATVGNSPLHF. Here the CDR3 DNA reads TGTGCCAGCAGCTTAGCGACAGTCGGTAATTCACCCCTCCACTTT.

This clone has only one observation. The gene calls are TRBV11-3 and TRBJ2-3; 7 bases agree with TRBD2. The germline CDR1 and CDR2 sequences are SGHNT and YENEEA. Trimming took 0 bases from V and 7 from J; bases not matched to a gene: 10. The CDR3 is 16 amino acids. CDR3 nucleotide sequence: TGTGCCAGCAGCTTAGAATTAGCGGGCGCCGGGAATACGCAGTATTTT. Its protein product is CASSLELAGAGNTQYF.

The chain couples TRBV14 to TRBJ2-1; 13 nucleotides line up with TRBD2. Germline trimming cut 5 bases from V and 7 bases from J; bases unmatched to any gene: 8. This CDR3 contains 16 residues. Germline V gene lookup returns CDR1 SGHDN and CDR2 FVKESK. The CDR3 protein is CASSSLLAGGRNEQFF. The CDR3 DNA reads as TGTGCCAGCAGCTCCTTACTAGCGGGGGGGAGGAATGAGCAGTTCTTC. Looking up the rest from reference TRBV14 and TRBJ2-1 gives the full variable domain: EAGVTQFPSHSVIEKGQTVTLRCDPISGHDNLYWYRRVMGKEIKFLLHFVKESKQDESGMPNNRFLAERTGGTYSTLKVQPAELEDSGVYFCASSSLLAGGRNEQFFGPGTRLTVL.

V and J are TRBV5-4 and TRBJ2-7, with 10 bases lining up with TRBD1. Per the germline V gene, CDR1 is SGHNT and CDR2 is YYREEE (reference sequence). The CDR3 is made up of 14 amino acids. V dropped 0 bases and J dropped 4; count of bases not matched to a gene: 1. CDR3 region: CASSLAGQGYEQYF. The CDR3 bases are TGTGCCAGCAGCTTGGCGGGACAGGGGTACGAGCAGTACTTC.

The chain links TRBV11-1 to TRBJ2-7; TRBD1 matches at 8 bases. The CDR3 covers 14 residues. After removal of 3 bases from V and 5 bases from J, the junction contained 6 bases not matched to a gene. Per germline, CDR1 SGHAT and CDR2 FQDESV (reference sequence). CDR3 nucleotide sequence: TGTGCCAGCAGCTTGCCGGGACAGGTAAACGAGCAGTACTTC. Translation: CASSLPGQVNEQYF.

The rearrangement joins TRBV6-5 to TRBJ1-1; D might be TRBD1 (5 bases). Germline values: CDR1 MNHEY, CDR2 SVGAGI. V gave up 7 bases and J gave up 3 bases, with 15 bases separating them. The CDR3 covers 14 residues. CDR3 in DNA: TGTGCCAGCAAAGACAGAACAACCTACACTGAAGCTTTCTTT. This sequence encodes CASKDRTTYTEAFF.

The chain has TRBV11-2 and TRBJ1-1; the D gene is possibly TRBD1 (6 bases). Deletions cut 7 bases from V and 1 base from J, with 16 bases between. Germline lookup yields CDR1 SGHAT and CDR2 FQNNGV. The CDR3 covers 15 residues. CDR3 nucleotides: TGTGCCAGCACCCAAGAGGGACACAAGAACACTGAAGCTTTCTTT. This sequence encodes CASTQEGHKNTEAFF.

The CDR3 here is CASSLERVDSPLHF. The CDR3 DNA reads TGTGCCAGCAGCTTGGAGAGAGTCGATTCACCCCTCCACTTT. This chain connects TRBV5-4 to TRBJ1-6; D call uncertain. CDR1 and CDR2 from the germline V gene are SGHNT and YYREEE (reference sequence). Trimming pared 0 bases from V and 8 bases from J, leaving 9 bases between. This CDR3 has 14 residues. Complete variable domain (other parts from reference TRBV5-4 and TRBJ1-6): ETGVTQSPTHLIKTRGQQVTLRCSSQSGHNTVSWYQQALGQGPQFIFQYYREEENGRGNFPPRFSGLQFPNYSSELNVNALELDDSALYLCASSLERVDSPLHFGNGTRLTVT.

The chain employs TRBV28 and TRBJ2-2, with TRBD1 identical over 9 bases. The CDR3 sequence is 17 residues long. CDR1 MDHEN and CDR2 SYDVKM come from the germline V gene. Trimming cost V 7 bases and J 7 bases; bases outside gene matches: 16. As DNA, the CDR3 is TGTGCCAGCAAAGAACGTACGTGGGGACAGGGAAACGGGGAGCTGTTTTTT. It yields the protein CASKERTWGQGNGELFF. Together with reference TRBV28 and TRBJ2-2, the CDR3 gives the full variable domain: DVKVTQSSRYLVKRTGEKVFLECVQDMDHENMFWYRQDPGLGLRLIYFSYDVKMKEKGDIPEGYSVSREKKERFSLILESASTNQTSMYLCASKERTWGQGNGELFFGEGSRLTVL.

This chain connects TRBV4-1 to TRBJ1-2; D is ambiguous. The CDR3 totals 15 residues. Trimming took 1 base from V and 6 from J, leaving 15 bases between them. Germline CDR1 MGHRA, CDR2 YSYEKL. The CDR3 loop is CASSQVREGIDGYTF. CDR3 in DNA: TGCGCCAGCAGCCAAGTGCGGGAGGGAATCGATGGCTACACCTTC.

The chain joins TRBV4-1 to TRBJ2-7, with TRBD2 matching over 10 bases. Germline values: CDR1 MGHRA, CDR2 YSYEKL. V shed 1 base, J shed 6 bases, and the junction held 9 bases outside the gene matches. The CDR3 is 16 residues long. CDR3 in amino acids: CASSQVPGTSVSEQYF. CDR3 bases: TGCGCCAGCAGCCAAGTTCCCGGGACTAGCGTATCCGAGCAGTACTTC.

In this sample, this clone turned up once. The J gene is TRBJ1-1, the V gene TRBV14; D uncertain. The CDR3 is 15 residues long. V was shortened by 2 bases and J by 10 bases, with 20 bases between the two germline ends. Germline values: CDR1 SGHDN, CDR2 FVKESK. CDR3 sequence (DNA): TGTGCCAGCAGCCAACCCCCCCTAAGTTCCCGCGGAGCTTTCTTT. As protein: CASSQPPLSSRGAFF.

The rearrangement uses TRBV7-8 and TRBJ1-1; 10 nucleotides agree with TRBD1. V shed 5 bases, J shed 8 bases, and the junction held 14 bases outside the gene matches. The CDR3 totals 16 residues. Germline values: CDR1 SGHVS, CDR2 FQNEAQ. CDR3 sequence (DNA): TGTGCCAGCAGCCACCGCATCGAGGGACAGGGGAGGGAAGCTTTCTTT. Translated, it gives CASSHRIEGQGREAFF.

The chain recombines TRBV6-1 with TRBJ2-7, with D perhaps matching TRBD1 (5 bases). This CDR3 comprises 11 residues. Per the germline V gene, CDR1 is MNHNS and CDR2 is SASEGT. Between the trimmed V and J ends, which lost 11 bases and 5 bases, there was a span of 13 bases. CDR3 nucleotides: TGTGCCGCAGGGATGTTGGACGAGCAGTACTTC. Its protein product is CAAGMLDEQYF.